The 9 T cell receptor beta chains presented below share a single source sample, sequenced in a study of cytomegalovirus exposure and HLA in healthy donors. The primer mix had 60 Vbeta and 13 Jbeta primers. Profiled with immunoSEQ multiplex PCR; TCRdb holds only in-frame clones, not every one. The top ten hold less than 8.5% of the sample, which has about 150,000 clones, around 75% seen once. The sequenced sample consisted of PBMCs. Receptor source: a man aged 25 to 45 in good health and CMV-seropositive.

The rearrangement links TRBV5-1 to TRBJ2-3, with 11 bases that match TRBD2. This CDR3 is 18 amino acids long. Per germline, CDR1 SGHRS and CDR2 YFSETQ. V lost 4 bases to trimming and J lost 0 bases; unmatched junction nucleotides: 10. CDR3 nucleotide sequence: TGCGCCAGCAGCGGTGGGCTAGCGGGGGGAACTAGCACAGATACGCAGTATTTT. It specifies CASSGGLAGGTSTDTQYF.

Regarding this clone: Other DNA sequences in the sample encode the same CDR3. This chain links TRBV29-1 with TRBJ2-7; weak D call: TRBD2 (6 bases). The germline V and J ends were trimmed by 1 base and 1 base, with 8 bases remaining between them. Germline assignment: CDR1 SQVTM and CDR2 ANQGSEA. The CDR3 extends over 13 amino acids. The CDR3 here is CSVEGRGSYEQYF. The DNA of the CDR3 is TGCAGCGTTGAAGGGCGGGGATCCTACGAGCAGTACTTC.

In this sample, this clone turned up once. V is TRBV5-1 and J is TRBJ2-3, with TRBD1 matching over 7 bases. V was clipped by 1 base and J by 1 base; unmatched bases: 3. In germline, CDR1 is SGHRS, CDR2 YFSETQ. This CDR3 contains 15 residues. The CDR3 loop reads CASSLWDSRTDTQYF. For the CDR3, the DNA is TGCGCCAGCAGCTTGTGGGACAGCCGCACAGATACGCAGTATTTT.

This clone was detected a few times. The chain employs TRBV14 and TRBJ1-5; a weak D match, TRBD1 (5 bases). Looked up from germline, CDR1 is SGHDN and CDR2 is FVKESK. The CDR3 covers 13 residues. Trimming left V 3 bases short and J 6 bases short, with 9 bases between. CDR3 bases: TGTGCCAGCAGCCAGTGGGGGGGTCAGCCCCAGCATTTT. Translation gives CASSQWGGQPQHF.

The rearrangement uses TRBV5-4 and TRBJ2-1; TRBD2 is a possible D gene (5 bases). The CDR3 is made up of 13 amino acids. Germline V gene lookup returns CDR1 SGHNT and CDR2 YYREEE (reference sequence). V was shortened by 4 bases and J by 9 bases, with 14 bases between the two germline ends. In nucleotides, the CDR3 is TGTGCCAGCAGCCCCCCTCCGGGGTTTGAGCAGTTCTTC. It is translated as CASSPPPGFEQFF.

The CDR3 DNA follows: TGTGCCAGCAGCCCCGCTTGGACAGGGGGGAACGAGCAGTACTTC. This encodes CASSPAWTGGNEQYF. V gene TRBV14 combines with J gene TRBJ2-7; 10 positions match TRBD1. Germline V gene lookup returns CDR1 SGHDN and CDR2 FVKESK. The V and J ends lost 4 bases and 5 bases, in that order; junction bases with no gene match: 8. CDR3 length: 15 amino acids.

The rearrangement uses TRBV4-1 and TRBJ1-1; D is undetermined. Germline CDR1 and CDR2: MGHRA and YSYEKL. V lost 0 bases and J 8 bases, leaving 10 bases between the germline ends. The CDR3 loop spans 13 amino acids. Here the CDR3 DNA reads TGCGCCAGCAGCCAAGATATAAACTCCGAAGCTTTCTTT. As protein: CASSQDINSEAFF.

The V and J genes are TRBV19 and TRBJ2-1; the D gene is possibly TRBD1 (6 bases). With 9 bases removed from V and 5 bases from J, the gap between germline ends came to 20 bases. The CDR3 contains 15 residues. Per the germline V gene, CDR1 is LNHDA and CDR2 is SQIVND (reference sequence). The chain's CDR3 is CASKQGHGANNEQFF. CDR3 sequence (DNA): TGTGCCAGCAAACAGGGACATGGGGCTAACAATGAGCAGTTCTTC. Together with reference TRBV19 and TRBJ2-1, the CDR3 gives the full variable domain: DGGITQSPKYLFRKEGQNVTLSCEQNLNHDAMYWYRQDPGQGLRLIYYSQIVNDFQKGDIAEGYSVSREKKESFPLTVTSAQKNPTAFYLCASKQGHGANNEQFFGPGTRLTVL.

The gene calls are TRBV5-4 and TRBJ2-3, with D hard to call. Germline CDR1 reads SGHNT; CDR2 reads YYREEE (reference sequence). The CDR3 contains 12 residues. Between the trimmed V and J ends, which lost 4 bases and 3 bases, there was a span of 6 bases. The CDR3 here is CASSPRTDTQYF. In DNA, the CDR3 is TGTGCCAGCAGCCCCCGGACAGATACGCAGTATTTT.